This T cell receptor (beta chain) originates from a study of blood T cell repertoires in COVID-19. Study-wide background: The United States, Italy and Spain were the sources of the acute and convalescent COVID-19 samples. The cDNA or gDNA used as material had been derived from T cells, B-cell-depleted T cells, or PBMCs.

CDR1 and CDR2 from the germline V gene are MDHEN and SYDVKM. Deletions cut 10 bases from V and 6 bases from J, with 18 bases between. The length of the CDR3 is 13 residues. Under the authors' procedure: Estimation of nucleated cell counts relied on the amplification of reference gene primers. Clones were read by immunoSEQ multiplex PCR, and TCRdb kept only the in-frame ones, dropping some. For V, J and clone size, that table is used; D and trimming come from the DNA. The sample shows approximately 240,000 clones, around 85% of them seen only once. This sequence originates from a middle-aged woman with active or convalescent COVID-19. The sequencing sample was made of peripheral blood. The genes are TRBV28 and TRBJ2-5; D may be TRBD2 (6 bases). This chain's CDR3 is CATIVLGGQTQYF. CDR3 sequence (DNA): TGTGCCACCATCGTCCTCGGGGGACAGACCCAGTACTTC.